This T cell receptor (beta chain) was identified in a study of T-cell reconstitution after alpha-beta-depleted transplantation in children. Trimming left V 3 bases short and J 0 bases short, with 12 bases between. This CDR3 has 14 amino acids. Looked up from germline, CDR1 is DFQATT and CDR2 is SNEGSKA (reference sequence). Only a few counts were recorded for this clonotype. Using unique molecular identifiers, the investigators prepared the TCRbeta library. Each CDR3 protein gets one entry after TCRdb re-called the PCR reads with MiXCR. The table shows 350,000 to 400,000 distinct CDR3 sequences, with about 14% occurring only once.

The chain joins TRBV20-1 to TRBJ2-7; possibly TRBD2 for D (5 bases). This TCR derives from a human donor who donated a stem cell graft to a child with Fanconi anemia. Sequenced material: PBMCs, taken from the stem cell graft. The CDR3 is CSAREARSSYEQYF. CDR3 bases: TGCAGTGCTAGGGAGGCCAGGAGCTCCTACGAGCAGTACTTC.